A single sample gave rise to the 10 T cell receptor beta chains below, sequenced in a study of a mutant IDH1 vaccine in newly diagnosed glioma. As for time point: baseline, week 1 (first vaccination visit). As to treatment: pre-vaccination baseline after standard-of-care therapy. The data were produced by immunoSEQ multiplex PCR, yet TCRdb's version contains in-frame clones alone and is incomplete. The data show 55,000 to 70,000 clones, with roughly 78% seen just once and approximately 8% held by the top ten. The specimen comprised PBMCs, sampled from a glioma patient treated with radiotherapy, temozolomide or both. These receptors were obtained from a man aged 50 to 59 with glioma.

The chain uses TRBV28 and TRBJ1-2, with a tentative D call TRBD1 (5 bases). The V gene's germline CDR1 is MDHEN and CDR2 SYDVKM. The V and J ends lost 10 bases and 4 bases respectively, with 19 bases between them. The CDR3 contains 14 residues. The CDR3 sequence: CAMAGGRGSYGYTF. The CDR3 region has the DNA TGTGCCATGGCCGGGGGAAGGGGAAGCTATGGCTACACCTTC.

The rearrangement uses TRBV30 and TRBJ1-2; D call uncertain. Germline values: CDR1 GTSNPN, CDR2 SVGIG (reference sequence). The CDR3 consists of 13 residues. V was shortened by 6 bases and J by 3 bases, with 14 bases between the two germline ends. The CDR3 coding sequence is TGTGCCTGTGAGGAGTTTGTCGACTATGGCTACACCTTC. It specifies CACEEFVDYGYTF.

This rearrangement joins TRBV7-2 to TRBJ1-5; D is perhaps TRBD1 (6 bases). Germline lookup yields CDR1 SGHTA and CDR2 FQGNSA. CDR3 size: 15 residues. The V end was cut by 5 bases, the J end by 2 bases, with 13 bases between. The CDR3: CASSPQGYRNQPQHF. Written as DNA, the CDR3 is TGTGCCAGCAGCCCACAGGGCTACCGCAATCAGCCCCAGCATTTT.

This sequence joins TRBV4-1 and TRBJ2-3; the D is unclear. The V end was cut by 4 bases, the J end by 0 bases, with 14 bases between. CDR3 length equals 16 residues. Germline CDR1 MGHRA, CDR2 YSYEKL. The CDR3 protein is CASSLPAPSSTDTQYF. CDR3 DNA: TGCGCCAGCAGCCTCCCAGCCCCTTCTAGCACAGATACGCAGTATTTT.

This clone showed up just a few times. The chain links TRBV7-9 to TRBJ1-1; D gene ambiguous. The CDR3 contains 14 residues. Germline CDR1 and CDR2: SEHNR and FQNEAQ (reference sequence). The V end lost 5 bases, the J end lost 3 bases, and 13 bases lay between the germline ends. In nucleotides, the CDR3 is TGTGCCAGCAGCCCAAAAAGGCCCGACACTGAAGCTTTCTTT. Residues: CASSPKRPDTEAFF.

This chain's CDR3 is CASSRLTVEETQYF. The CDR3 bases are TGTGCCAGCAGCCGACTCACCGTAGAGGAGACCCAGTACTTC. The chain uses TRBV6-5 and TRBJ2-5; D gene unclear. V was cut by 6 bases and J by 5 bases, with 16 bases left in between. The length of the CDR3 is 14 residues. In germline, CDR1 is MNHEY, CDR2 SVGAGI.

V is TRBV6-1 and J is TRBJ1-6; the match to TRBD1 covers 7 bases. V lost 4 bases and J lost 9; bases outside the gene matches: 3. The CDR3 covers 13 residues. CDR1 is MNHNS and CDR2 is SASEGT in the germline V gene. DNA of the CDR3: TGTGCCAGCAGTGCACAGGGGACTTCACCCCTCCACTTT. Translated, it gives CASSAQGTSPLHF.

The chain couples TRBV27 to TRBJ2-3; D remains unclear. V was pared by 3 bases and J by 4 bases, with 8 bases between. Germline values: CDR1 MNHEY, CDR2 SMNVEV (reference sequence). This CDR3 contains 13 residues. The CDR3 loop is CASSFLGADTQYF. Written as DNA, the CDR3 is TGTGCCAGCAGTTTTTTGGGTGCAGATACGCAGTATTTT.

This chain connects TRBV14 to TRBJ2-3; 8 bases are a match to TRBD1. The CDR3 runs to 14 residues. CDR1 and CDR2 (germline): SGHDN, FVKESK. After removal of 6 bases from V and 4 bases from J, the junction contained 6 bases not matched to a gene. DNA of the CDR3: TGTGCCAGCAGAGGGACAGGAGTCCCAGATACGCAGTATTTT. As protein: CASRGTGVPDTQYF.

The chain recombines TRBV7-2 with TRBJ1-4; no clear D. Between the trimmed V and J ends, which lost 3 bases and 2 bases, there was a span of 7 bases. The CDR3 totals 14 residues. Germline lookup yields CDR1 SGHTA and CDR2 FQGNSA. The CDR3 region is CASSFGMTNEKLFF. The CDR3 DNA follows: TGTGCCAGCAGCTTCGGAATGACTAATGAAAAACTGTTTTTT.